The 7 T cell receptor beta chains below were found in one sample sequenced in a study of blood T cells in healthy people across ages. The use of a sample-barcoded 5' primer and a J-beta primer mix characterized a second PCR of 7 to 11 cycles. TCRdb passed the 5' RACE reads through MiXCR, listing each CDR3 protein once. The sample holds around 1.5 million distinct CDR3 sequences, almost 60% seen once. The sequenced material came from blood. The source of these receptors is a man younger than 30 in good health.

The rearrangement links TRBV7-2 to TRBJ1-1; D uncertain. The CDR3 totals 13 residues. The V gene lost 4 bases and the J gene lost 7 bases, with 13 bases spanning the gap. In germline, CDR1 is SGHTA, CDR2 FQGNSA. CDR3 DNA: TGTGCCAGCAGCTCAGATTTGTTCGGTGAAGCTTTCTTT. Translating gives CASSSDLFGEAFF.

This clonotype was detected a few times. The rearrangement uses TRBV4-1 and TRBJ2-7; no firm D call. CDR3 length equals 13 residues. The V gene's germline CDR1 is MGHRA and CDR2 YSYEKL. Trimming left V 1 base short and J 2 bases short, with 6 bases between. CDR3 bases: TGCGCCAGCAGCCAAGGGCTACCCTACGAGCAGTACTTC. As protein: CASSQGLPYEQYF.

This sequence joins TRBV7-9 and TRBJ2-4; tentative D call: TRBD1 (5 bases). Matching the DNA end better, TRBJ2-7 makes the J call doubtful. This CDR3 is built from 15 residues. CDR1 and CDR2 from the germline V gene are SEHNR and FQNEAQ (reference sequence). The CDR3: CASSLGQGESYEQYF. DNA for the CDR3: TGTGCCAGCAGCTTAGGCCAGGGCGAAAGCTACGAGCAGTACTTC.

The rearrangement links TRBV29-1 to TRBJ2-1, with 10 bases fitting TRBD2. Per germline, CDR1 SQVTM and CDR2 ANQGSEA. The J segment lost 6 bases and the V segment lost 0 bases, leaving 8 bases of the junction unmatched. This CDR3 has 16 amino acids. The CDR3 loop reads CSVEDQVAGGINEQFF. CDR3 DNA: TGCAGCGTTGAAGATCAGGTAGCGGGGGGCATCAATGAGCAGTTCTTC.

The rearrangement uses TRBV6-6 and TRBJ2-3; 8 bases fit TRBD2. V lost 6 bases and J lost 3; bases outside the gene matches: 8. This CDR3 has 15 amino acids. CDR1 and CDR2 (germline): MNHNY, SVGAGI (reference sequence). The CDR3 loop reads CASSSWRGVTDTQYF. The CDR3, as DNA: TGTGCCAGCAGCTCCTGGCGGGGGGTGACAGATACGCAGTATTTT.

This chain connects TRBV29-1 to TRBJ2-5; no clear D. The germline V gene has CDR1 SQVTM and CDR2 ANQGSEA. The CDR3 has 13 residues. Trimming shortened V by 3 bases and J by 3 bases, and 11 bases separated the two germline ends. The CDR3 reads CSVDLHTEETQYF. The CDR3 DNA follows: TGCAGCGTTGACCTCCATACCGAAGAGACCCAGTACTTC.

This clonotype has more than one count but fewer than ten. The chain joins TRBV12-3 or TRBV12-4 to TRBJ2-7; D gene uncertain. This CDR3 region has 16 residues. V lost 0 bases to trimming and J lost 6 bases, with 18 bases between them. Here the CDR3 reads CASSLAPEGRVSEQYF. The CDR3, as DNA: TGTGCCAGCAGTTTAGCGCCGGAAGGAAGGGTCTCCGAGCAGTACTTC.